This T cell receptor beta chain originates from a study of cytomegalovirus exposure and HLA in healthy donors. With regard to this clone: Its target is unknown.

Study results and caveats: Analysis performed later found roughly 17,000 TCR beta sequences associated with HLA alleles at 0.05 false discovery rate. A list of around 160 TCR beta chains associated with cytomegalovirus was given. Across donors, sequencing depth was assumed by presence/absence analyses to be roughly uniform.

There are 12 residues in the CDR3. The J segment lost 10 bases and the V segment lost 4 bases, leaving 6 bases of the junction unmatched. Germline-derived CDR1 and CDR2 are MNHEY and SMNVEV (reference sequence). The PCR employed 60 Vbeta primers together with 13 Jbeta primers. Generated by immunoSEQ multiplex PCR, the TCRdb table keeps only in-frame clones and is missing some. This table holds about 62,000 clones, about 77% found once. The chain employs TRBV27 and TRBJ1-2, with 7 positions matching TRBD1. This sequence originates from a woman younger than 45 in good health and CMV-seronegative. Sample: PBMCs. CDR3 sequence reads: CASSSPDRFYTF. CDR3 bases: TGTGCCAGCAGTTCACCGGACAGGTTCTACACCTTC.